This TCR beta chain came from a study of blood T cell repertoires in COVID-19. The wider study: Spain, Italy and the United States supplied samples that represented acute and convalescent COVID-19. Sources were T cells, B-cell-depleted T cells, or PBMCs; the material itself was cDNA or gDNA.

This clone was recorded only once. This CDR3 is also generated by other DNA sequences in the sample. Germline V lookup: CDR1 SGDLS, CDR2 YYNGEE. CDR3 length equals 14 residues. J was trimmed by 5 bases and V by 4 bases; bases with no gene match: 8. In the original processing: Counts of nucleated cells, estimated from reference gene primer amplification, were obtained. The table came from immunoSEQ multiplex PCR; TCRdb's copy has only in-frame clones and leaves some out. D and trimming were read from the DNA, whereas the V and J calls and clone size are those reported in that table. The sample includes about 280,000 clones, around 85% seen only once; the top ten take about 5.1%.

The source is a man between 45 and 60 years old with active or convalescent COVID-19. The specimen sequenced was peripheral blood. J is TRBJ2-5 and V is TRBV9; 7 positions agree with TRBD2. The CDR3 bases are TGTGCCAGCAGCCCCCGAGCGGGACGGGAGACCCAGTACTTC. Translation gives CASSPRAGRETQYF.